This TCR beta chain appears in the sequencing data of a study of T cell changes during pregnancy in multiple sclerosis. TCRdb keeps only in-frame clones here, not all; method: immunoSEQ multiplex PCR. The sample includes approximately 39,000 clones, approximately 92% of them seen just once. The CDR3 totals 14 residues. Trimming left V 5 bases short and J 8 bases short, with 17 bases between. CDR1 is LNHDA, CDR2 SQIVND, per germline (reference sequence). This receptor was identified in a female donor with multiple sclerosis, enrolled in a pregnancy study. The chain recombines TRBV19 with TRBJ2-3, with D uncertain. The specimen sequenced was PBMCs (not recorded whether the cells were cultured). The CDR3 sequence is CASSLTPIWGTQYF. The CDR3, as DNA: TGTGCCAGTAGTCTGACTCCCATATGGGGTACGCAGTATTTT.